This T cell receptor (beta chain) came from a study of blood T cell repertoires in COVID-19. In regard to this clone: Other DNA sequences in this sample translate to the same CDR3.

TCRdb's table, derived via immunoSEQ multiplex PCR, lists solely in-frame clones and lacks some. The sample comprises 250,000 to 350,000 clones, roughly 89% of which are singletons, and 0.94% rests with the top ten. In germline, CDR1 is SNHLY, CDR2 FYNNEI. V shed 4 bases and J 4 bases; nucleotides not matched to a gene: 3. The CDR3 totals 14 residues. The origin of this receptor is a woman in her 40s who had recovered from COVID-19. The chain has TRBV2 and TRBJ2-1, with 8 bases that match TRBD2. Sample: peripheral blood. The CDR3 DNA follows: TGTGCCAGCAGTGGCCCTAGCGGGTACAATGAGCAGTTCTTC. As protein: CASSGPSGYNEQFF.